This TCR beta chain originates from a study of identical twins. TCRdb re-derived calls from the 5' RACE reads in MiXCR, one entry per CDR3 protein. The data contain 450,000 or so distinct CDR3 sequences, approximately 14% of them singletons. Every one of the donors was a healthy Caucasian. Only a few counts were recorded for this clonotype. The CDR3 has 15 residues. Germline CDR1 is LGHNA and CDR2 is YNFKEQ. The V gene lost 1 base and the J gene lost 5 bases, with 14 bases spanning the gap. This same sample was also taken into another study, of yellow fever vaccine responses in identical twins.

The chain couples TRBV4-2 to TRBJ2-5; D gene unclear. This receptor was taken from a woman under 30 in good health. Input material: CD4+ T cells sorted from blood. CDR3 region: CASSQVLAADETQYF. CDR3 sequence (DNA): TGTGCCAGCAGCCAAGTCCTCGCGGCCGACGAGACCCAGTACTTC.